Shown below are 8 T cell receptor beta chains from a single sample sequenced in a study of Ad26.COV2.S vaccination and SARS-CoV-2 variants. The table came from immunoSEQ multiplex PCR; TCRdb's copy has only in-frame clones and leaves some out. The sample holds 180,000 or so clones; around 90% are singletons and the top ten take approximately 6%. This specimen was peripheral blood, taken after recovery from COVID-19. The source is a human donor who had recovered from COVID-19.

The chain has TRBV4-1 and TRBJ2-7, with a tentative D call TRBD1 (6 bases). The CDR3 contains 18 residues. Germline values: CDR1 MGHRA, CDR2 YSYEKL. V lost 0 bases, J lost 4 bases, and 22 bases lay in between. The CDR3 DNA reads TGCGCCAGCAGCCAAGAAAGAGGTAGGACAGCTTTTCGATACGAGCAGTACTTC. This encodes CASSQERGRTAFRYEQYF.

This clone was observed a single time. The chain has TRBV7-2 and TRBJ2-3; D is unresolved. Trimming cost V 2 bases and J 8 bases, with 8 bases left between them. Germline V gives CDR1 SGHTA, CDR2 FQGNSA. This CDR3 is built from 12 residues. This chain's CDR3 is CASSLYKVTQYF. The CDR3 DNA reads as TGTGCCAGCAGCTTATATAAGGTTACGCAGTATTTT.

The V call is TRBV10-2, the J call TRBJ2-1; D gene unclear. CDR3 length equals 14 residues. Deletions cut 3 bases from V and 2 bases from J, with 8 bases between. The germline V gene encodes CDR1 WSHSY and CDR2 SAAADI. The CDR3: CASSEARPYNEQFF. The CDR3 nucleotides are TGCGCCAGCAGTGAAGCTCGCCCCTACAATGAGCAGTTCTTC.

This clone occurred once. V and J are TRBV11-3 and TRBJ1-1, with D hard to call. In germline, CDR1 is SGHNT, CDR2 YENEEA. V was clipped by 5 bases and J by 5 bases, with 12 bases between them. The CDR3 has 13 residues. CDR3 coding DNA: TGTGCCAGCAGCGTGCACCTGGGGACTGAAGCTTTCTTT. Its translation: CASSVHLGTEAFF.

This sequence joins TRBV19 and TRBJ1-4; D is unresolved. Germline CDR1 LNHDA, CDR2 SQIVND (reference sequence). Trimming cost V 6 bases and J 8 bases, with 16 bases left between them. The CDR3 is 14 amino acids. The CDR3: CASRSMGRREKLFF. The CDR3 nucleotides read TGTGCCAGTAGGAGTATGGGGAGAAGAGAAAAACTGTTTTTT.

The chain couples TRBV7-2 to TRBJ1-1; tentative D call: TRBD1 (5 bases). Trimming shortened V by 5 bases and J by 4 bases, and 17 bases separated the two germline ends. CDR1 is SGHTA, CDR2 FQGNSA, per germline. The CDR3 spans 15 residues. CDR3 amino acids: CASSPSPGGITEAFF. CDR3 DNA sequence: TGTGCCAGCAGCCCTTCGCCCGGGGGGATCACTGAAGCTTTCTTT.

V gene TRBV7-2 combines with J gene TRBJ1-2; D perhaps matches TRBD1 (5 bases). Trimming shortened V by 3 bases and J by 7 bases, and 9 bases separated the two germline ends. The germline V gene has CDR1 SGHTA and CDR2 FQGNSA. The CDR3 extends over 12 amino acids. The CDR3 protein is CASSFGTGGYTF. CDR3 in DNA: TGTGCCAGCAGCTTTGGGACCGGTGGCTACACCTTC.

V usage is TRBV2 and J usage is TRBJ2-2; D possibly uses TRBD1 or TRBD2 (5 bases each). The V and J ends lost 6 bases and 2 bases respectively, with 7 bases between them. The CDR3 sequence is 13 residues long. Germline values: CDR1 SNHLY, CDR2 FYNNEI. CDR3 in DNA: TGTGCCAGCAGACGGGACAACACCGGGGAGCTGTTTTTT. This translates into CASRRDNTGELFF.